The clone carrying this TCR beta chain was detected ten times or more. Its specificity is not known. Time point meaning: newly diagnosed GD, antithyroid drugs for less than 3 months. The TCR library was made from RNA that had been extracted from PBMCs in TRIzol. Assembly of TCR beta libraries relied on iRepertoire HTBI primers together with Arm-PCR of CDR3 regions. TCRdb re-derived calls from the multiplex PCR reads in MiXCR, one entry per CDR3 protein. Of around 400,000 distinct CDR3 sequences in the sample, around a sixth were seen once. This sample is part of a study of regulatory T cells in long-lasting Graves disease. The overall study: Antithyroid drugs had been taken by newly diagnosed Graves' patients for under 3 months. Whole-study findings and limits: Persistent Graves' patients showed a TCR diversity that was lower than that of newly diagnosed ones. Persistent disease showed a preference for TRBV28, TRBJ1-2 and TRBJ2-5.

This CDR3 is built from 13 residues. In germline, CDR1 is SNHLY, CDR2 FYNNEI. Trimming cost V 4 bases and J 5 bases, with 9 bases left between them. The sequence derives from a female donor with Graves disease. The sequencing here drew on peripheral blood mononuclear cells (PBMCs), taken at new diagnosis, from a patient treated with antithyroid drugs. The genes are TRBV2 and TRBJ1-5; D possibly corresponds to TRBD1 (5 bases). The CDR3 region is CASSARDHQPQHF. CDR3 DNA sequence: TGTGCCAGCAGTGCCAGGGACCATCAGCCCCAGCATTTT. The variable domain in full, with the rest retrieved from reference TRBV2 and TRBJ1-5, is EPEVTQTPSHQVTQMGQEVILRCVPISNHLYFYWYRQILGQKVEFLVSFYNNEISEKSEIFDDQFSVERPDGSNFTLKIRSTKLEDSAMYFCASSARDHQPQHFGDGTRLSIL.